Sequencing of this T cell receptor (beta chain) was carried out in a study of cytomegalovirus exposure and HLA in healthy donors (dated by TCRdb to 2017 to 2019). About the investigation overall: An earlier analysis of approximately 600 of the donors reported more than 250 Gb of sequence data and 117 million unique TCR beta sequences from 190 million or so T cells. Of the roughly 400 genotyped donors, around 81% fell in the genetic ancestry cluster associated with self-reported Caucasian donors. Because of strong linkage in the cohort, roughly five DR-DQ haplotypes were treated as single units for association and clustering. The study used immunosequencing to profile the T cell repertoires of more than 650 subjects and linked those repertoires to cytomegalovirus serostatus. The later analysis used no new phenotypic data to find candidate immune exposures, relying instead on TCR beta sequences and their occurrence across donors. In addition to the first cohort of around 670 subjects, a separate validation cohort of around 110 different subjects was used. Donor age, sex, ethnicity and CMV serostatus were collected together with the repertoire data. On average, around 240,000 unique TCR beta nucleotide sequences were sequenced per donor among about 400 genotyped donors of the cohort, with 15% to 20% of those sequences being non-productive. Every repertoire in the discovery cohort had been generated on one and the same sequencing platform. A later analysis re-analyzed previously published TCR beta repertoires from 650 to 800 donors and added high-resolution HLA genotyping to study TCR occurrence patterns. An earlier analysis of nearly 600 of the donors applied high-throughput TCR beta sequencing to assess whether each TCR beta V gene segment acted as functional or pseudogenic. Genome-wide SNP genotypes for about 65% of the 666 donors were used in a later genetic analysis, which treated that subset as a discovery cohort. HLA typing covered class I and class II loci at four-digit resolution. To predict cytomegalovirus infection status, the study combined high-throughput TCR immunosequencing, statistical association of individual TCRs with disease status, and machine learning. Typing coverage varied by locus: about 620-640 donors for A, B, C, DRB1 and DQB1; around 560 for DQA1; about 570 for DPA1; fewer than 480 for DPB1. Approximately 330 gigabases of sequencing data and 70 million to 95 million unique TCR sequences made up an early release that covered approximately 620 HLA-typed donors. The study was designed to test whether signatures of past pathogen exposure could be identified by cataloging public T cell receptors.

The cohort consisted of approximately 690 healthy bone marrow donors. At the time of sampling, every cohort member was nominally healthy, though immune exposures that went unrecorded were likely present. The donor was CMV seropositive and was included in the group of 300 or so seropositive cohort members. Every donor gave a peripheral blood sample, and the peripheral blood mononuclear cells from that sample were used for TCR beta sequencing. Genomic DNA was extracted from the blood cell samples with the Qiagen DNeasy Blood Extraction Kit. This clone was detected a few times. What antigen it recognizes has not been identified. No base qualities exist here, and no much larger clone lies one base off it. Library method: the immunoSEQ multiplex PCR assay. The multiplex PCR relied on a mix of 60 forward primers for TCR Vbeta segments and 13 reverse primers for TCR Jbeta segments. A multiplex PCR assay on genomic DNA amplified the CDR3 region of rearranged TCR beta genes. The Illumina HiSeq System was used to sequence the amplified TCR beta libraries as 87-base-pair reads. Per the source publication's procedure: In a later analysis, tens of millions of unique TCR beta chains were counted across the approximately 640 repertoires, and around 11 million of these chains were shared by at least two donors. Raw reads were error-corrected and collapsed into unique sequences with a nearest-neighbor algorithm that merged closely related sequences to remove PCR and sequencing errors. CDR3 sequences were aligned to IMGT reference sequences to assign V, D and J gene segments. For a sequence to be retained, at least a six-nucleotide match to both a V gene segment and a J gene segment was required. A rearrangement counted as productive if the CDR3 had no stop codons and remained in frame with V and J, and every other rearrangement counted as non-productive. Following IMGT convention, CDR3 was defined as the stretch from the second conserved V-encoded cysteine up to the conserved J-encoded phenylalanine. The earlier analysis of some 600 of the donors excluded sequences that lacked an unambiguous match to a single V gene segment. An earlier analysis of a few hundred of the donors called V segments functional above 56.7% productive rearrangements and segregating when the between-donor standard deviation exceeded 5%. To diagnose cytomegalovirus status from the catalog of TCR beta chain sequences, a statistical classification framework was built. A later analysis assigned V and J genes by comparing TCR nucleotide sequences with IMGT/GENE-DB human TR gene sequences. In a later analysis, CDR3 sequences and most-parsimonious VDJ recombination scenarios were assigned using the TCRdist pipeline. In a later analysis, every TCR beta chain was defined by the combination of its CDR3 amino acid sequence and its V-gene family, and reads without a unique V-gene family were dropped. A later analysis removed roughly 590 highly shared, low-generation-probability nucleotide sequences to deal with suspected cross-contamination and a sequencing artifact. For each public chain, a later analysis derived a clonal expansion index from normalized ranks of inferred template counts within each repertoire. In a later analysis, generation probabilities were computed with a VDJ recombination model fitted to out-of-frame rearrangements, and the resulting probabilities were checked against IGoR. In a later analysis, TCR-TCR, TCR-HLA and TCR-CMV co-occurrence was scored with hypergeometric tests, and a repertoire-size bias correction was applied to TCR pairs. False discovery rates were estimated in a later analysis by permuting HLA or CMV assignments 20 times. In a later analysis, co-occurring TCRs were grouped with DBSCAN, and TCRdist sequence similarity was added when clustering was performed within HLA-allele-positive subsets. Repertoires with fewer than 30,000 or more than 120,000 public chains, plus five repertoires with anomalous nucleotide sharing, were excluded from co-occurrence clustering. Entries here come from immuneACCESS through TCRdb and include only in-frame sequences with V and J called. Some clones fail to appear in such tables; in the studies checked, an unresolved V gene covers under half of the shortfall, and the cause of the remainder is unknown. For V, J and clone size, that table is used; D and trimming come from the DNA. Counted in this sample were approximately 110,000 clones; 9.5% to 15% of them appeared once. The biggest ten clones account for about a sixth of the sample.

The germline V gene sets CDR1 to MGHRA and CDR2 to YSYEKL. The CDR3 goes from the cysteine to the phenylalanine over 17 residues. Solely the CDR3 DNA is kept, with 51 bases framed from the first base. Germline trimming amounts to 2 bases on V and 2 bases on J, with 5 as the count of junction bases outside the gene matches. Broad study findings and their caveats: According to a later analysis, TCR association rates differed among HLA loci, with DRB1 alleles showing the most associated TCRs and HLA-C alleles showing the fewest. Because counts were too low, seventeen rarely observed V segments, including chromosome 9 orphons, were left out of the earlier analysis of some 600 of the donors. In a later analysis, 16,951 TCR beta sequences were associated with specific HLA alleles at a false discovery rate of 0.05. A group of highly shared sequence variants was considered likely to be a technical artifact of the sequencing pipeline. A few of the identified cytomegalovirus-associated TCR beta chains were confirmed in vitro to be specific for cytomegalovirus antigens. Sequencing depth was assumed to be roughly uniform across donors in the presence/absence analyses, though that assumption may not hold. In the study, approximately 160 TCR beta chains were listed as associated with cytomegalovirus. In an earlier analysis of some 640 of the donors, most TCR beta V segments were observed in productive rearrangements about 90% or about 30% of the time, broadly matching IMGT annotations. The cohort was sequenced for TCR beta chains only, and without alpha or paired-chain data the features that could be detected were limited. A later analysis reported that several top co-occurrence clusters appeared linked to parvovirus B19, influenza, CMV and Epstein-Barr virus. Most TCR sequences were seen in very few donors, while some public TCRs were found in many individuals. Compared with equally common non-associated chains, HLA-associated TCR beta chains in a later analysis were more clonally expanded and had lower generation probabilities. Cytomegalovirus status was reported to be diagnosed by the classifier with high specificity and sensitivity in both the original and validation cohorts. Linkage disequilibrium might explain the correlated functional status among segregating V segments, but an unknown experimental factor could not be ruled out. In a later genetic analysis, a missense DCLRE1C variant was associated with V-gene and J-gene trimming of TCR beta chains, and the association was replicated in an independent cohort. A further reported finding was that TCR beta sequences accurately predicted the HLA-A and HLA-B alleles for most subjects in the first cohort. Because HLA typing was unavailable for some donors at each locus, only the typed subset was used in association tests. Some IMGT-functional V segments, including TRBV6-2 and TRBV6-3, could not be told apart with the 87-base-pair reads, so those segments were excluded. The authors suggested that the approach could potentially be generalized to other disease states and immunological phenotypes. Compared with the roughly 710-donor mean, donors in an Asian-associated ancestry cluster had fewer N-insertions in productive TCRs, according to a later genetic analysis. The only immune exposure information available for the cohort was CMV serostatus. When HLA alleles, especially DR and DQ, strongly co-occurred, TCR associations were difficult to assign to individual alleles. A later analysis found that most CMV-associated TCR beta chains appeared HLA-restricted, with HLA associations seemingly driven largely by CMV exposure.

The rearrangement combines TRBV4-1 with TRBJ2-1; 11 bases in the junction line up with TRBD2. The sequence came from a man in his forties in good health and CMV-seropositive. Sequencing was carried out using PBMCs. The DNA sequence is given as TGCGCCAGCAGCCAATCTCATAGCGGGAGGGCCTACAATGAGCAGTTCTTC. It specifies CASSQSHSGRAYNEQFF.